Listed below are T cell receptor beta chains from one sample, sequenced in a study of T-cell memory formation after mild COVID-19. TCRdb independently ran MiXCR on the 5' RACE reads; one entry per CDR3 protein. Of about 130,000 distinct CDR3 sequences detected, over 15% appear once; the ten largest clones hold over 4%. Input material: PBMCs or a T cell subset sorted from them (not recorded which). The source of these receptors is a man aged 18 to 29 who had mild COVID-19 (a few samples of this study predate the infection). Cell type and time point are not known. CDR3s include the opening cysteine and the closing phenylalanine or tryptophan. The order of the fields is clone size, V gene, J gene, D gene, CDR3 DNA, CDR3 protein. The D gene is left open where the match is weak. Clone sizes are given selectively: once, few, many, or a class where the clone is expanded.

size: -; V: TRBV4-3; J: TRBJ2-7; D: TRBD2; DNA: TGCGCCAGCAGCCAAGCCTCCACTGGCGGGGGTAATGAGCAGTACTTC; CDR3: CASSQASTGGGNEQYF
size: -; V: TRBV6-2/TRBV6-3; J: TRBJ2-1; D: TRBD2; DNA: TGTGCCAGCAGTTTACCCCAAGCGGGGGCGGGGAATGAGCAGTTCTTC; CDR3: CASSLPQAGAGNEQFF
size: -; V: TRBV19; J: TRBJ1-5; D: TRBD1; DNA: TGTGCCAGTAGTACCCAGCGGACAGGGGCCCAGCCCCAGCATTTT; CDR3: CASSTQRTGAQPQHF
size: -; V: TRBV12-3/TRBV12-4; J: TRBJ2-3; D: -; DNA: TGTGCCAGCACCCCACCTCACAGAACAGATACGCAGTATTTT; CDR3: CASTPPHRTDTQYF
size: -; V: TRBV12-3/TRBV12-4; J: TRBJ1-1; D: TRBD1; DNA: TGTGCCAGCAGCCCAGGACAGGGACAAGAAGCTTTCTTT; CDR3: CASSPGQGQEAFF
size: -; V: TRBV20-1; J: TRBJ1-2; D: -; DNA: TGCAGTGTCCAGGACGGAAACTATGGCTACACCTTC; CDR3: CSVQDGNYGYTF
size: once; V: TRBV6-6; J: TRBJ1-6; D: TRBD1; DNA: TGTGCCAGCAGTTACGACAGGGGCTCCCTCCACTTT; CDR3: CASSYDRGSLHF
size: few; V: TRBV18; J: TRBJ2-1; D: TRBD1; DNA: TGTGCCAGCCATCACCGGAACAGGGGGCCGGTAGATGAGCAGTTCTTC; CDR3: CASHHRNRGPVDEQFF
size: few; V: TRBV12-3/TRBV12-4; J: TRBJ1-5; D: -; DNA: TGTGCCAGCAGTTCGGCAGGGAATCAGCCCCAGCATTTT; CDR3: CASSSAGNQPQHF
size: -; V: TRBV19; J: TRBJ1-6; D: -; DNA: TGTGCCAGTACCAGGAGCTCCTATAATTCACCCCTCCACTTT; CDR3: CASTRSSYNSPLHF
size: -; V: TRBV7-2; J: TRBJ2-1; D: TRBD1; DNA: TGTGCCAGCAGCTTAGGTACCTCCAGGGGGTATAATGAGCAGTTCTTC; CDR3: CASSLGTSRGYNEQFF
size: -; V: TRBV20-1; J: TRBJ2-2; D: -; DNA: TGCAGTGCACAAAGGGGGGGCACCGGGGAGCTGTTTTTT; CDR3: CSAQRGGTGELFF
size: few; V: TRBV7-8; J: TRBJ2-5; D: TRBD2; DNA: TGTGCCAGCAGCTCCCGACTAGCGGGGGGACAAGAGACCCAGTACTTC; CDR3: CASSSRLAGGQETQYF
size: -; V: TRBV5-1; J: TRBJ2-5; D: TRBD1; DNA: TGCGCCAGCAGCTACGACAGGGAATCGGAGACCCAGTACTTC; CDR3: CASSYDRESETQYF
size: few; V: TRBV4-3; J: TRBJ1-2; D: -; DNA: TGCGCCAGCAGCCTGCAATCGGACATACCTAACTATGGCTACACCTTC; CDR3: CASSLQSDIPNYGYTF
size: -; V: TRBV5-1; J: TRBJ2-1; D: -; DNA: TGCGCCAGCAGCTTCTCACCTCAGGGAAATGAGCAGTTCTTC; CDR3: CASSFSPQGNEQFF
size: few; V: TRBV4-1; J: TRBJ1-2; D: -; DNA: TGCGCCAGCAGCCAAGATGTGGAGGGTCGAGGAACCTTC; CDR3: CASSQDVEGRGTF
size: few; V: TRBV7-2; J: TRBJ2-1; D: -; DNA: TGTGCCAGCAGTCCGCTGCCTCGGGGTGAGCAGTTCTTC; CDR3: CASSPLPRGEQFF
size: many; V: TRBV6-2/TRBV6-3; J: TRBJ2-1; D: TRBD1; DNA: TGTGCCAGCAGTTCGGGACAGGCCCCTGACAATGAGCAGTTCTTC; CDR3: CASSSGQAPDNEQFF
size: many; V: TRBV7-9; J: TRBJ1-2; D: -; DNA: TGTGCCAGCAGCTTAGAGACAGGTCGTGGCTACACCTTC; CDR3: CASSLETGRGYTF
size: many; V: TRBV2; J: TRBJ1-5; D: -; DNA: TGTGCCAGCAGTGACATAGGAGGAGATCAGCCCCAGCATTTT; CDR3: CASSDIGGDQPQHF
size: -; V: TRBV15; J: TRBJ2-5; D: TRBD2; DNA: TGTGCCACCAGCAGAGATGTGACTAGCGGGGCAGAGACCCAGTACTTC; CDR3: CATSRDVTSGAETQYF
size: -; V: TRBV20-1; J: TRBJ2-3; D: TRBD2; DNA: TGCAGTGCTCCCCCCGGGGGGGGCGGCACAGATACGCAGTATTTT; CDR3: CSAPPGGGGTDTQYF
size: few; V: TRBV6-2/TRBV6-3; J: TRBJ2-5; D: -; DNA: TGTGCCACCTTCTCAGGAGGTGGAGAGACCCAGTACTTC; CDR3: CATFSGGGETQYF
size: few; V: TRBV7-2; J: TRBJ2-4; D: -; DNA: TGTGCCAGCAGCCCCGGGGCGGGTAGGGCCAAAAACATTCAGTACTTC; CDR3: CASSPGAGRAKNIQYF
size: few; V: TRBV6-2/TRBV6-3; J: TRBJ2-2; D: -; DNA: TGTGCCAGCAGTTACTCCCGTCACACCGGGGAGCTGTTTTTT; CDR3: CASSYSRHTGELFF
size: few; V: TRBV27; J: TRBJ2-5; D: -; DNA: TGTGCCAGCAGTCGAAGGCGTTTCGAGACCCAGTACTTC; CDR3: CASSRRRFETQYF
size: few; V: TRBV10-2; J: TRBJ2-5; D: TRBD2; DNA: TGCGCCACCCAAGGACTAGCGGGGGGTCAAGAGACCCAGTACTTC; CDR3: CATQGLAGGQETQYF
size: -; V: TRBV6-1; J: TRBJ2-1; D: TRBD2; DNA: TGTGCCAGCAGTGTCGGTAGCGGGAATGAGCAGTTCTTC; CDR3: CASSVGSGNEQFF
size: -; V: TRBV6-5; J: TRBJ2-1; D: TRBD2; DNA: TGTGCCAGCAGGCAATCTAGCGGAACTTCCTTTGGCGAGCAGTTCTTC; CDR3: CASRQSSGTSFGEQFF
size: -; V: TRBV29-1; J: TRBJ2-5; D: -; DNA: TGCAGCGTTCGGCGGGACATACAAGAGACCCAGTACTTC; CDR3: CSVRRDIQETQYF
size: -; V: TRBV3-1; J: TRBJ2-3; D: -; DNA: TGTGCCAGCAGCCAAGTAAGGAGCACAGATACGCAGTATTTT; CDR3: CASSQVRSTDTQYF
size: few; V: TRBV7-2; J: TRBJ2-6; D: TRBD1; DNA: TGTGCCAGCAGCTTAGGTCATCCAGGGGGCTCCGGGGCCAACGTCCTGACTTTC; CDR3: CASSLGHPGGSGANVLTF